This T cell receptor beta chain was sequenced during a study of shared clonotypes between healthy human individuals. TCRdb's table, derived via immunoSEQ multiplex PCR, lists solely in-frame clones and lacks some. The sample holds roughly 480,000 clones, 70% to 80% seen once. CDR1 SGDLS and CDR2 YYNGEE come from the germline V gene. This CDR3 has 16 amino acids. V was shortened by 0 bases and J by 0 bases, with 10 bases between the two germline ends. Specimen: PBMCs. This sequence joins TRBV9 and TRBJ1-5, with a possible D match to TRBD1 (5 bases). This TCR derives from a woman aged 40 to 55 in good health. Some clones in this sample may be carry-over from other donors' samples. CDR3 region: CASSVGTGDSNQPQHF. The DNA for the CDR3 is TGTGCCAGCAGCGTAGGGACGGGGGATAGCAATCAGCCCCAGCATTTT.